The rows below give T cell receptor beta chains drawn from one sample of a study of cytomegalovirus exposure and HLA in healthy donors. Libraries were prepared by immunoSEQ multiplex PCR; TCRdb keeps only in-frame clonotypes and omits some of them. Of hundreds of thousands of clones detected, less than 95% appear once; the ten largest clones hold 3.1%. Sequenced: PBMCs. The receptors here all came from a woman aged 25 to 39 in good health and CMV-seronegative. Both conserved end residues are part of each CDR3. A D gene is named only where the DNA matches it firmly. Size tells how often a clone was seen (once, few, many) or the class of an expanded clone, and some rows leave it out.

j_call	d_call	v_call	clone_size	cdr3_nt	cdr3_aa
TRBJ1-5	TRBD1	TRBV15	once	TGTGCCACCAGCAGTGAGGACAGGGGAGGTTGGCAGCCCCAGCATTTT	CATSSEDRGGWQPQHF
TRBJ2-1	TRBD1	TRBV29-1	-	TGCAGCGTTTTTGACAGGGGCCTCTCCTACAATGAGCAGTTCTTC	CSVFDRGLSYNEQFF
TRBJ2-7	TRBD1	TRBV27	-	TGTGCCAGCAGAGGACAGGGAGATTCCTACGAGCAGTACTTC	CASRGQGDSYEQYF
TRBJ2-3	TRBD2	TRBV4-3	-	TGCGCCAGCAGCCCAAGGACTAGCGACACAGATACGCAGTATTTT	CASSPRTSDTDTQYF
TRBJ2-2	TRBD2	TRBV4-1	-	TGCGCCAGCAGCAACCCTTTTGAGACTAGCGGGATTATGACCGGGGAGCTGTTTTTT	CASSNPFETSGIMTGELFF
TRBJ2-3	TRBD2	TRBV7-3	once	TGTGCCAGCAGCCAAGACAGGGCTAGCGGGAGCAAGGCAGATACGCAGTATTTT	CASSQDRASGSKADTQYF
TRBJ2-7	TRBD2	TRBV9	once	TGTGCCAGCAGCCCCTCAGAGCGGGAGGGTTACGAGCAGTACTTC	CASSPSEREGYEQYF
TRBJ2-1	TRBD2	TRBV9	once	TGTGCCAGCAGCGTCTTCAGCGGGGGGCGAATGAATGAGCAGTTCTTC	CASSVFSGGRMNEQFF
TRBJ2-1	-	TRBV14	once	TGTGCCAGCAGCCACGGTGTCAGAGGCTCCTACAATGAGCAGTTCTTC	CASSHGVRGSYNEQFF
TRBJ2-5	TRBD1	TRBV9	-	TGTGCCAGCAGCCCATGGACAGGCCAAGAGACCCAGTACTTC	CASSPWTGQETQYF
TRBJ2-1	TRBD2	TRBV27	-	TGTGCCAGCAGTTTATCCCCCCCTACTAGCGGGAGAACCAGAACATTAGACGATGAGCAGTTCTTC	CASSLSPPTSGRTRTLDDEQFF
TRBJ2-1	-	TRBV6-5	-	TGTGCCAGCACCTCCTCAGGGGCAATAAGTAATGAGCAGTTCTTC	CASTSSGAISNEQFF
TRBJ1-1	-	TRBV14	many	TGTGCCAGCAGCCAGGCTCCGGGCCGGAACACTGAAGCTTTCTTT	CASSQAPGRNTEAFF
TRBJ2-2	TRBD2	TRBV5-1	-	TGCGCCAGCGGATCTTCCAAAGGGGAGGGGACCGGGGAGCTGTTTTTT	CASGSSKGEGTGELFF
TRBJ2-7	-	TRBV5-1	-	TGCGCCAGCACCCCCGATAGGGGATACGCCTACGAGCAGTACTTC	CASTPDRGYAYEQYF
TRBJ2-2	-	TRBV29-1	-	TGCAGCGTTGACCAGGGGGGAGTCCCCGGGGAGCTGTTTTTT	CSVDQGGVPGELFF
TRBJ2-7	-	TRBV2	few	TGTGCCAGCAGTTTGAACAGTTACGAGCAGTACTTC	CASSLNSYEQYF
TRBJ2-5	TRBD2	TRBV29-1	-	TGCAGCGTTGAAGGACTAGCGGGACCGGAGACCCAGTACTTC	CSVEGLAGPETQYF
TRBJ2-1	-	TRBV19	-	TGTGCCAGTAGTAATAATAGCCCTAATGAGCAGTTCTTC	CASSNNSPNEQFF
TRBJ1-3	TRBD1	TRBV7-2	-	TGTGCCAGCAGCTTACCCCTCGGGGGACAGGGAGACGGAAACACCATATATTTT	CASSLPLGGQGDGNTIYF
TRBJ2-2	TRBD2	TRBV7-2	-	TGTGCCAGCAGCTTTCGACTAGCGGGAGGAGTTCTAAACACCGGGGAGCTGTTTTTT	CASSFRLAGGVLNTGELFF
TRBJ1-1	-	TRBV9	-	TGTGCCAGTTCATACGCAGGGACCACTGAAGCTTTCTTT	CASSYAGTTEAFF
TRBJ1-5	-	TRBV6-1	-	TGTGCCAGCAGTGAAGAGGGGGGCAGGGGCAATCAGCCCCAGCATTTT	CASSEEGGRGNQPQHF
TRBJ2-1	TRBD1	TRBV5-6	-	TGTGCCAGCAGCTACCTGACAGGGGACAATGAGCAGTTCTTC	CASSYLTGDNEQFF
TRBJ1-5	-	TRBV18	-	TGTGCCAGCTCACCAGGCAGCACCGCTAGCAATCAGCCCCAGCATTTT	CASSPGSTASNQPQHF
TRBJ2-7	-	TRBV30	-	TGTGCCTGGAGACCATCGGGGGACTACGAGCAGTACTTC	CAWRPSGDYEQYF
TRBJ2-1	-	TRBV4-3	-	TGCGCCAGCAGCCAAGATCGGTCTCTTTACAATGAGCAGTTCTTC	CASSQDRSLYNEQFF
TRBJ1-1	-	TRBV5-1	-	TGCGCCAGCAGCCTCGGACAGCTCATGAACACTGAAGCTTTCTTT	CASSLGQLMNTEAFF
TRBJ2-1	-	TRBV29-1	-	TGCAGCGAGGGCAGCGGGTGGGGGAATGAGCAGTTCTTC	CSEGSGWGNEQFF
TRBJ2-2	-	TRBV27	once	TGTGCCAGCAGTTTGGAACCGACGAACACCGGGGAGCTGTTTTTT	CASSLEPTNTGELFF
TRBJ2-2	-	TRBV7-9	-	TGTGCCAGCAGTGGCAACACCGGGGAGCTGTTTTTT	CASSGNTGELFF
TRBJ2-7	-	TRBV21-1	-	TGTGCCAGCAAGCCAGCGGCAGGCGAGCAGTACTTC	CASKPAAGEQYF
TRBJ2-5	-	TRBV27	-	TGTGCCAGCAGTTTAAGCGGTGGGGAGACCCAGTACTTC	CASSLSGGETQYF
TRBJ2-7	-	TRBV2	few	TGTGCCAGCAGTGAATCGGCAGAAGGTTCCTACGAGCAGTACTTC	CASSESAEGSYEQYF
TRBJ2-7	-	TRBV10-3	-	TGTGCCATCAGTGATTCCGGCAGCTCCTACGAGCAGTACTTC	CAISDSGSSYEQYF
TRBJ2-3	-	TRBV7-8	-	TGTGCCAGCAGCGTACGCGCCGTAACAAGCACAGATACGCAGTATTTT	CASSVRAVTSTDTQYF
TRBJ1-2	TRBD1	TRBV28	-	TGTGCCAGCAGGTACACCGGGACAGGGAGCCAAACCAGGGGCTACACCTTC	CASRYTGTGSQTRGYTF